These 3 T cell receptor beta chains came from one sample sequenced in a study of blood T cell repertoires in COVID-19. Sequenced by immunoSEQ multiplex PCR; TCRdb stores in-frame clones only, minus some. The repertoire includes 200,000 to 250,000 clones, 83% of them detected once, and roughly 1.3% sits in the top ten. The specimen sequenced was peripheral blood. The receptors were gathered from a woman aged 25 to 39 with COVID-19, enrolled during active disease.

The chain couples TRBV9 to TRBJ2-3; D unresolved. The CDR3 length is 11 residues. Looked up from germline, CDR1 is SGDLS and CDR2 is YYNGEE. The V end lost 3 bases, the J end lost 8 bases, and 7 bases lay between the germline ends. CDR3 sequence reads: CASSASGTQYF. Written as DNA, the CDR3 is TGTGCCAGCAGCGCTTCCGGTACGCAGTATTTT.

This clone was seen a handful of times. The J gene is TRBJ2-7, the V gene TRBV5-4; 7 nucleotides match TRBD2. V was pared by 4 bases and J by 5 bases, with 12 bases of the junction left unmatched. CDR1 and CDR2 (germline): SGHNT, YYREEE (reference sequence). This CDR3 is built from 15 residues. The CDR3 loop reads CASSPAGGRAHEQYF. The CDR3 DNA reads TGTGCCAGCAGCCCCGCGGGCGGGAGAGCCCACGAGCAGTACTTC.

For this clone: The junction departs from germline at one end; a sequencing error may be responsible. The chain uses TRBV28 and TRBJ1-1; TRBD1 aligns across 7 bases. The CDR3 spans 16 residues. In germline, CDR1 is MDHEN, CDR2 SYDVKM. CDR3 nucleotide sequence: TGTGCCAGCAGTATAACCTCGGGACAGAAGAACACTGAAGCTTTTTTT. Protein: CASSITSGQKNTEAFF.